This T cell receptor (beta chain) was documented in a study of control samples from healthy donors and cancer patients. Produced via immunoSEQ multiplex PCR; TCRdb's table is partial and in-frame only. The table includes approximately 150,000 clones, over 85% detected once. The CDR3 runs 13 residues. Trimming shortened V by 4 bases and J by 6 bases, and 13 bases separated the two germline ends. Germline V gene lookup returns CDR1 SGHRS and CDR2 YFSETQ. The sequenced sample consisted of PBMCs. This clonotype was sampled from a man between 45 and 60 years old with head and neck cancer. The V gene is TRBV5-1, the J gene TRBJ1-2, with D hard to call. The CDR3 loop reads CASSRAAEDGYTF. CDR3 nucleotides: TGCGCCAGCAGCAGGGCCGCAGAGGATGGCTACACCTTC.